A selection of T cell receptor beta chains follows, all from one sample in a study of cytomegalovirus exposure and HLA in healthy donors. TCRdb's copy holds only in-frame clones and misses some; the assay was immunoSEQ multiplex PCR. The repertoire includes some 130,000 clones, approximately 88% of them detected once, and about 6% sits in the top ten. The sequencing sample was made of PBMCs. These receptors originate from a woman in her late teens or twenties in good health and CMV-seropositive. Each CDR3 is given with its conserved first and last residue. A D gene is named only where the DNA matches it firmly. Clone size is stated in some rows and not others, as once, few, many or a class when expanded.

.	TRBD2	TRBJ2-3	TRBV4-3	CASSQTPYPGLATDTQYF	TGCGCCAGCAGCCAAACCCCTTACCCGGGACTAGCAACAGATACGCAGTATTTT
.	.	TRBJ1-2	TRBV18	CASSPTSREFNYGYTF	TGTGCCAGCTCACCTACGAGTCGGGAGTTTAACTATGGCTACACCTTC
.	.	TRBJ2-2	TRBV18	CASSLALETGELFF	TGTGCCAGCTCACTAGCGCTGGAGACCGGGGAGCTGTTTTTT
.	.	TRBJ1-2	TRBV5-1	CASSLTANYGYTF	TGCGCCAGCAGCCTGACAGCGAACTATGGCTACACCTTC
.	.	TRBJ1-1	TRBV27	CASSRQERNTEAFF	TGTGCCAGCTCCCGACAGGAAAGGAACACTGAAGCTTTCTTT
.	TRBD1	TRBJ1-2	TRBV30	CAWGQGFSYGYTF	TGTGCCTGGGGACAGGGGTTCTCCTATGGCTACACCTTC
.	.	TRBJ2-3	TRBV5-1	CASSSSSGTDTQYF	TGCGCCAGCAGCTCATCTAGCGGCACAGATACGCAGTATTTT
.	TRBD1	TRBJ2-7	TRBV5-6	CASSNPTGVPYEQYF	TGTGCCAGCAGCAACCCGACAGGGGTACCTTACGAGCAGTACTTC
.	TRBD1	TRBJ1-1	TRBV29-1	CSVLLGQGVGTEAFF	TGCAGCGTTCTTCTCGGACAGGGGGTAGGGACTGAAGCTTTCTTT
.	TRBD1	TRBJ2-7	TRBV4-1	CASSQATGTGNEQYF	TGCGCCAGCAGCCAAGCTACCGGGACAGGGAACGAGCAGTACTTC
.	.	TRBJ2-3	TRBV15	CATSSKRGRDTVGIADTQYF	TGTGCCACCAGCAGTAAGAGGGGTAGGGACACGGTAGGAATTGCAGATACGCAGTATTTT
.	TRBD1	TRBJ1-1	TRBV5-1	CASSLVGAGQGNTEAFF	TGCGCCAGCAGCTTGGTGGGGGCCGGACAGGGGAACACTGAAGCTTTCTTT
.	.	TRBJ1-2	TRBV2	CASWYSPNYGYTF	TGTGCCAGCTGGTACAGTCCTAACTATGGCTACACCTTC
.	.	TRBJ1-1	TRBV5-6	CASSLQLNTEAFF	TGTGCCAGCAGCTTACAGTTGAACACTGAAGCTTTCTTT
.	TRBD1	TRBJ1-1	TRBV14	CASSRTGTGNTEAFF	TGTGCCAGCAGCCGCACCGGGACAGGGAACACTGAAGCTTTCTTT
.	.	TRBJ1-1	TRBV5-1	CASSSRGGAYTEAFF	TGCGCCAGCAGCTCTCGGGGGGGGGCCTACACTGAAGCTTTCTTT
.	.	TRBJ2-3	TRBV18	CASARGVLSTDTQYF	TGTGCCAGCGCCAGGGGCGTACTAAGCACAGATACGCAGTATTTT
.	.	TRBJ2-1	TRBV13	CASSPPTVDSYNEQFF	TGTGCCAGCAGCCCCCCTACGGTTGACTCCTACAATGAGCAGTTCTTC
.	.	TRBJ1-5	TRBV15	CATSWGGPASNQPQHF	TGTGCCACCAGCTGGGGAGGGCCAGCCAGCAATCAGCCCCAGCATTTT
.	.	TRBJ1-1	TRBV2	CASNRRDTEAFF	TGTGCCAGCAACCGCAGGGACACTGAAGCTTTCTTT
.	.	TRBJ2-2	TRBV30	CAWGPGELFF	TGTGCCTGGGGGCCCGGGGAGCTGTTTTTT
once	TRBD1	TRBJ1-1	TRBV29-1	CSVRSTGQGMNTEAFF	TGCAGCGTTCGAAGTACGGGACAGGGCATGAACACTGAAGCTTTCTTT
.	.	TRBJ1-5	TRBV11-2	CASSLAPTGDQPQHF	TGTGCCAGCAGCTTAGCCCCCACCGGGGATCAGCCCCAGCATTTT